A single sample is the source of the 5 T cell receptor beta chains below, sequenced in a study of CXCR3-negative and CXCR3-positive naive CD8 T cells. Study outcomes and limitations: Naive cells positive for CXCR3 carried more hydrophobic TRB CDR3s than CXCR3-negative ones.

In preparing the TRB cDNA libraries, 5' RACE with UMI labels was used. For each CDR3 protein, TCRdb gives one entry from its re-call of the 5' RACE reads, without DNA. This repertoire includes around 130,000 distinct CDR3 sequences. Antigens of these TCRs are unknown. Sample: naive CXCR3+ CD8+ T cells from blood. Subset defined: CD45RO-CCR7+CD27+CD95- naive CD8+ T cells expressing CXCR3 (TNR3+). These receptors were taken from a human donor in good health. Some clones in this sample may be carry-over from other donors' samples.

This chain connects TRBV7-3 to TRBJ1-1. From germline, CDR1 is SGHTA and CDR2 FQGTGA. CDR3 size: 13 residues. This CDR3 reads CASSPTVNTEAFF.

Here the CDR3 reads CASSIDTGTANTEAFF. The chain employs TRBV7-2 and TRBJ1-1; TCRdb names TRBD1, which stays unverified in the absence of DNA. Germline assignment: CDR1 SGHTA and CDR2 FQGNSA. The CDR3 covers 16 residues.

This rearrangement joins TRBV15 to TRBJ1-6; the TRBD1 assignment by TCRdb is unverifiable without DNA. CDR3 length: 14 amino acids. From germline, CDR1 is LNHNV and CDR2 YYDKDF (reference sequence). The CDR3 reads CATSPGQDYSPLHF.

This chain links TRBV7-9 with TRBJ2-1. CDR1 and CDR2 from the germline V gene are SEHNR and FQNEAQ (reference sequence). The CDR3 is 12 amino acids. The CDR3 region is CAATDLYNEQFF.

This chain uses TRBV7-9 with TRBJ2-3; TCRdb gives TRBD1 as the D gene, but with no DNA this cannot be confirmed. Germline CDR1 and CDR2: SEHNR and FQNEAQ (reference sequence). There are 13 residues in the CDR3. The CDR3: CASSSGQRDTQYF.